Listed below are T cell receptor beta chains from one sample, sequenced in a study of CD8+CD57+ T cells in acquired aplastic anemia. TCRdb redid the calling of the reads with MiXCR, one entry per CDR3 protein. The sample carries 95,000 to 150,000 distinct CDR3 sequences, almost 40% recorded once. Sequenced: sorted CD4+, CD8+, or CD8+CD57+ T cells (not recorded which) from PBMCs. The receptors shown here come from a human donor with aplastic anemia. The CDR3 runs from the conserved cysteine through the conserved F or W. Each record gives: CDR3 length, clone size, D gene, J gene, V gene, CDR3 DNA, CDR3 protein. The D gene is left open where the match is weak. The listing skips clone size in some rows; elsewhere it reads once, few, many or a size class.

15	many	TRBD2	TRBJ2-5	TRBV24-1	TGTGCCACCAGGATGCTAGCGGGGGGAAAAGAGACCCAGTACTTC	CATRMLAGGKETQYF
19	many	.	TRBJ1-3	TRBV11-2	TGTGCCAGCAGCTTAGATAGAGGCCAGGCAATGCGCTCTGGAAACACCATATATTTT	CASSLDRGQAMRSGNTIYF
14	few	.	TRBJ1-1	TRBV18	TGTGCCAGCTCCAACGCGGGTATGAACACTGAAGCTTTCTTT	CASSNAGMNTEAFF
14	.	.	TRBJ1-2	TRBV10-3	TGTGCCATCAGTCCAGGGGCGCCTCACTATGGCTACACCTTC	CAISPGAPHYGYTF
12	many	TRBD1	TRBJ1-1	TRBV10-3	TGTGCCATCAGTGATTCGACAGGGGCAACTTTCTTT	CAISDSTGATFF
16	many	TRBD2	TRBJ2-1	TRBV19	TGTGCCAGTAGTAAACTAGCGGGGGGGTCCCTCAATGAGCAGTTCTTC	CASSKLAGGSLNEQFF
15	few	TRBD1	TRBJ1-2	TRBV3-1	TGTGCCAGCAGCCCATCACAGGGGGAAAAGTATGGCTACACCTTC	CASSPSQGEKYGYTF
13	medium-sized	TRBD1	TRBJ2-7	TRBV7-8	TGTGCCAGCAGCTCGACAGGGACCTACGAGCAGTACTTC	CASSSTGTYEQYF
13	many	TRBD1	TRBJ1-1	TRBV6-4	TGTGCCAGCAGTGAGGGGACAGGGGCCATACGATTTTTT	CASSEGTGAIRFF
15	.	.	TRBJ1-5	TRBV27	TGTGCCAGCAGTTCAGGGACCTCAGGACGGCAGCCCCAGCATTTT	CASSSGTSGRQPQHF
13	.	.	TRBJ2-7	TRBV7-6	TGTGCCAGCAGCTTGGGACGGCCCTACGAGCAGTACTTC	CASSLGRPYEQYF
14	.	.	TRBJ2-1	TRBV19	TGTGCCATCAACAATCGGGACCACTACAATGAGCAGTTCTTC	CAINNRDHYNEQFF
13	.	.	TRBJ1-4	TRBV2	TGTGCCAGCAGTGAAGGGGACAACGAAAAACTGTTTTTT	CASSEGDNEKLFF
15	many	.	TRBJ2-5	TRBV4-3	TGCGCCAGCAGCCAAGAAGTAGAGCGGGCAGAGACCCAGTACTTC	CASSQEVERAETQYF
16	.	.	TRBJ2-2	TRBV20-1	TGCAGTGCTAGGGGCCCCGGGCTAGCGAGCACCGGGGAGCTGTTTTTT	CSARGPGLASTGELFF
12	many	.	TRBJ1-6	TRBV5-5	TGTGCCAGCAGCCTACTCAATTCACCCCTCCACTTT	CASSLLNSPLHF
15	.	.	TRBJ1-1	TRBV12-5	TGTGCTAGTGGTTTGGTACGCGCGTCACCCACTGAAGCTTTCTTT	CASGLVRASPTEAFF
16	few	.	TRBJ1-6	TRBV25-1	TGTGCCAGCAGTGAATCCGGGGGATCCTATAATTCACCCCTCCACTTT	CASSESGGSYNSPLHF
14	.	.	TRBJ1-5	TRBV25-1	TGTGCCAGCAGCCTTATGGGGTTCAATCAGCCCCAGCATTTT	CASSLMGFNQPQHF
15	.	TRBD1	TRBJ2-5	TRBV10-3	TGTGCCATCAGTGAGGGTAGTGGACAGGGAGAGACCCAGTACTTC	CAISEGSGQGETQYF
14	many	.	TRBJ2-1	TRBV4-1	TGCGCCAGCAGCCAAGAAACCCTAAGCACCGGGCAGTTCTTC	CASSQETLSTGQFF
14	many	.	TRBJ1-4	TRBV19	TGTGCCAGTAGTTTAGACAGGAGGAATGAAAAACTGTTTTTT	CASSLDRRNEKLFF
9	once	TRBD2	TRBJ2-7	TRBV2	TGTGTAGTAGCGGGGGAGCAGTACTTC	CVVAGEQYF
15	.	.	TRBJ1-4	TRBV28	TGTGCCAGCAGTTTGGCGGGGGGGAGTTGGGAAAAACTGTTTTTT	CASSLAGGSWEKLFF
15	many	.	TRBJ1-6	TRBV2	TGTGCCAGCAGTGAAGCCAACAGCAAAAGGGCACCCCTCCACTTT	CASSEANSKRAPLHF
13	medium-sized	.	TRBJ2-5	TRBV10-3	TGTGCCATCAGTGAATCGACGGAAGAGACCCAGTACTTC	CAISESTEETQYF